The rows below give T cell receptor beta chains drawn from one sample of a study of T cell responses to AZD1222 COVID-19 vaccine. Method: immunoSEQ multiplex PCR; TCRdb's copy keeps in-frame clones and lacks some. The sample has tens of thousands of clones, 75% to 90% seen once. Source: peripheral blood, taken on day 0 of AZD1222 vaccination. All receptors come from an adult in good health. Both conserved end residues are part of each CDR3. D genes are given only for firm matches. Clone size is shown for a subset of rows, as once, few, many or a class of expanded clone.

cdr3_nt | cdr3_aa | clone_size | v_call | d_call | j_call | cdr3_length
TGTGCCAGCGCGGGGAGGAATGAAAAACTGTTTTTT | CASAGRNEKLFF | - | TRBV3-1/TRBV3-2 | - | TRBJ1-4 | 12
TGCAGCGTTGAGTGGGGCACAGATACGCAGTATTTT | CSVEWGTDTQYF | - | TRBV29-1 | - | TRBJ2-3 | 12
TGTGCCAGCGCCGTGACAGAGAACACTGAAGCTTTCTTT | CASAVTENTEAFF | - | TRBV12-3/TRBV12-4 | - | TRBJ1-1 | 13
TGTGCCAGCAGTTACTCGACCTCAGTGGGCGGGAGGATCTTT | CASSYSTSVGGRIF | - | TRBV6-5 | - | TRBJ1-1 | 14
TGCGCCAGCAGTGGGAGGGCCCTGAACACTGAAGCTTTCTTT | CASSGRALNTEAFF | - | TRBV10-2 | - | TRBJ1-1 | 14
TGCGCCAGCAGCCTAGGACAGGGCAGGCAAGAGACCCAGTACTTC | CASSLGQGRQETQYF | - | TRBV5-1 | TRBD1 | TRBJ2-5 | 15
TGTGCCACCAGCAGAGAAGTTTATGGACAGGCCTACGAGCAGTACTTC | CATSREVYGQAYEQYF | few | TRBV15 | TRBD1 | TRBJ2-7 | 16
TGTGCCAGCTCATCCCCCCCGGGACAGGGGGCAAATGAGCAGTTCTTC | CASSSPPGQGANEQFF | - | TRBV18 | TRBD1 | TRBJ2-1 | 16
TGTGCCACCAGCAGAAATAGCGGGGGGACAGATACGCAGTATTTT | CATSRNSGGTDTQYF | - | TRBV15 | TRBD2 | TRBJ2-3 | 15
TGTGCCAGCAGTTACTCGGGTGGGAAACTGTTTTTT | CASSYSGGKLFF | - | TRBV6-5 | - | TRBJ1-4 | 12
TGCGCCAGCAGCGGGGACAACGCACGGGACAAAAAAAAGTACTTC | CASSGDNARDKKKYF | - | TRBV5-1 | - | TRBJ2-7 | 15
TGTGCCAGCAGCCGTCAGCTGAACACTGAAGCTTTCTTT | CASSRQLNTEAFF | - | TRBV5-8 | - | TRBJ1-1 | 13
TGTGCCAGTAGTTTACTTAACAGGGAAAGCGGGGAGCTGTTTTTT | CASSLLNRESGELFF | - | TRBV19 | - | TRBJ2-2 | 15
TGTGCCAGCAGCTTTAATGCGGGCTACACCTTC | CASSFNAGYTF | - | TRBV5-6 | - | TRBJ1-2 | 11
TGTGCCAGCACCCGGGGATCTTGGGACAACTATGGCTACACCTTC | CASTRGSWDNYGYTF | - | TRBV5-4 | - | TRBJ1-2 | 15
TGTGCCAGCAGAAAAGGTACGGACTACACCTTC | CASRKGTDYTF | - | TRBV6-4 | - | TRBJ1-2 | 11
TGTGCCAGCAGTGGACAGGGGGACACCGGGGAGCTGTTTTTT | CASSGQGDTGELFF | - | TRBV25-1 | TRBD1 | TRBJ2-2 | 14
TGTGCCTGGAGGGACACCCCCTACGAGCAGTACTTC | CAWRDTPYEQYF | - | TRBV30 | - | TRBJ2-7 | 12
TGTGCCAGCAGTTACCCAGGGCCCCCCTACGAGCAGTACTTC | CASSYPGPPYEQYF | - | TRBV6-5 | - | TRBJ2-7 | 14
TGTGCCAGCGGGGACAGGGCTTCCACTGAAGCTTTCTTT | CASGDRASTEAFF | - | TRBV2 | TRBD1 | TRBJ1-1 | 13
TGCGCCAGCAGTATCCGACAGGGACGACAAGAGACCCAGTACTTC | CASSIRQGRQETQYF | once | TRBV5-1 | TRBD1 | TRBJ2-5 | 15
TGTGCCATCAGTAGCTCCGGGACTCAAGAGACCCAGTACTTC | CAISSSGTQETQYF | - | TRBV10-3 | - | TRBJ2-5 | 14
TGTGCCTGGACGGTACGCAGGGGGTGGAATTCACCCCTCCACTTT | CAWTVRRGWNSPLHF | once | TRBV30 | TRBD1 | TRBJ1-6 | 15
TGTGCCAGCTCACCTGTAGGGGTGAGCTCTGGAAACACCATATATTTT | CASSPVGVSSGNTIYF | - | TRBV18 | - | TRBJ1-3 | 16
TGTGCCAGCAGCTTTGTTGGCCGGGGCAGGGTGGCAAACACCATATATTTT | CASSFVGRGRVANTIYF | - | TRBV12-1 | - | TRBJ1-3 | 17
TGTGCCAGCAGCTTAGAGGAGGGCCAGGGAGCTTTCTTT | CASSLEEGQGAFF | - | TRBV11-2 | - | TRBJ1-1 | 13
TGTGCCAGTAGTCCCAAGGAGAGGGCCGCCGGGGAGCTGTTTTTT | CASSPKERAAGELFF | - | TRBV19 | - | TRBJ2-2 | 15
TGTGCCAGCAGCTCTCACAGGGGCTATGGCTACACCTTC | CASSSHRGYGYTF | - | TRBV5-4 | TRBD1 | TRBJ1-2 | 13
TGTGCCAGCAGCTTAGATGAATGGGCCCAGCAGTTCTTC | CASSLDEWAQQFF | - | TRBV11-2 | - | TRBJ2-1 | 13
TGTGCCAGCAGTCGAGGGGGGCTGAGGGAGCAGTACTTC | CASSRGGLREQYF | - | TRBV27 | - | TRBJ2-7 | 13
TGTGCCAGCAGTTACTTCGGCAGCTCCTACGAGCAGTACTTC | CASSYFGSSYEQYF | - | TRBV6-2/TRBV6-3 | - | TRBJ2-7 | 14
TGTGCCAGCAGCCCGGGACAGGGTGGCTACACCTTC | CASSPGQGGYTF | - | TRBV6-5 | TRBD1 | TRBJ1-2 | 12
TGTGCCAGTAGCCAAACAGGGGCAGAGGGTTCACCCCTCCACTTT | CASSQTGAEGSPLHF | - | TRBV19 | TRBD1 | TRBJ1-6 | 15
TGTGCCAGTATATACCGATCCCGACGAAAAGGGTATAATTCACCCCTCCACTTT | CASIYRSRRKGYNSPLHF | few | TRBV19 | - | TRBJ1-6 | 18
TGTGCCAGCAGCTCAAGGACTGCCTACAATGAGCAGTTCTTC | CASSSRTAYNEQFF | - | TRBV5-6 | - | TRBJ2-1 | 14
TGTGCCAGTAGTATGTTCGCTAACCTTCAAGGGGCTTCACCCCTCCACTTT | CASSMFANLQGASPLHF | - | TRBV19 | - | TRBJ1-6 | 17
TGTGCCAGCAGCCCTCAAGGGGGAAACACTGAAGCTTTCTTT | CASSPQGGNTEAFF | - | TRBV4-2 | - | TRBJ1-1 | 14
TGTGCCAGCAGCCAACCTAGACAGGGGGCAACAGATACGCAGTATTTT | CASSQPRQGATDTQYF | - | TRBV4-2 | TRBD1 | TRBJ2-3 | 16
TGTGCCAGCAGTACGACCCTTTCTGGGGCCAACGTCCTGACTTTC | CASSTTLSGANVLTF | - | TRBV6-5 | - | TRBJ2-6 | 15
TGCGCCAGCAGCCAAGATACGGGACAGGGCTACGAGCAGTACTTC | CASSQDTGQGYEQYF | - | TRBV4-1 | TRBD1 | TRBJ2-7 | 15
TGCGCCAGCAGCTTGGCCAACAGGTATGAAGCTTTCTTT | CASSLANRYEAFF | few | TRBV5-1 | - | TRBJ1-1 | 13